The present TCR beta chain was sequenced within a study of T cell clones after liver transplantation. Profiled with immunoSEQ multiplex PCR; TCRdb holds only in-frame clones, not every one. The sample consists of about 80,000 clones, roughly 80% of them appearing once. Losses at the gene ends were 0 bases for V and 7 bases for J; bases not matched to a gene: 2. This CDR3 comprises 15 residues. Germline CDR1 reads MDHEN; CDR2 reads SYDVKM. This material consisted of CD4+ T cells from blood, taken 46 months after liver transplant. V and J are TRBV28 and TRBJ2-7, with 14 bases matching TRBD2. This clonotype was sampled from a human patient who received a liver transplant. These T cells may partly come from the graft donor. The CDR3 nucleotides read TGTGCCAGCAGTTTATGGACTAGCGGGAGGGGGGAGCAGTACTTC. Residues: CASSLWTSGRGEQYF.